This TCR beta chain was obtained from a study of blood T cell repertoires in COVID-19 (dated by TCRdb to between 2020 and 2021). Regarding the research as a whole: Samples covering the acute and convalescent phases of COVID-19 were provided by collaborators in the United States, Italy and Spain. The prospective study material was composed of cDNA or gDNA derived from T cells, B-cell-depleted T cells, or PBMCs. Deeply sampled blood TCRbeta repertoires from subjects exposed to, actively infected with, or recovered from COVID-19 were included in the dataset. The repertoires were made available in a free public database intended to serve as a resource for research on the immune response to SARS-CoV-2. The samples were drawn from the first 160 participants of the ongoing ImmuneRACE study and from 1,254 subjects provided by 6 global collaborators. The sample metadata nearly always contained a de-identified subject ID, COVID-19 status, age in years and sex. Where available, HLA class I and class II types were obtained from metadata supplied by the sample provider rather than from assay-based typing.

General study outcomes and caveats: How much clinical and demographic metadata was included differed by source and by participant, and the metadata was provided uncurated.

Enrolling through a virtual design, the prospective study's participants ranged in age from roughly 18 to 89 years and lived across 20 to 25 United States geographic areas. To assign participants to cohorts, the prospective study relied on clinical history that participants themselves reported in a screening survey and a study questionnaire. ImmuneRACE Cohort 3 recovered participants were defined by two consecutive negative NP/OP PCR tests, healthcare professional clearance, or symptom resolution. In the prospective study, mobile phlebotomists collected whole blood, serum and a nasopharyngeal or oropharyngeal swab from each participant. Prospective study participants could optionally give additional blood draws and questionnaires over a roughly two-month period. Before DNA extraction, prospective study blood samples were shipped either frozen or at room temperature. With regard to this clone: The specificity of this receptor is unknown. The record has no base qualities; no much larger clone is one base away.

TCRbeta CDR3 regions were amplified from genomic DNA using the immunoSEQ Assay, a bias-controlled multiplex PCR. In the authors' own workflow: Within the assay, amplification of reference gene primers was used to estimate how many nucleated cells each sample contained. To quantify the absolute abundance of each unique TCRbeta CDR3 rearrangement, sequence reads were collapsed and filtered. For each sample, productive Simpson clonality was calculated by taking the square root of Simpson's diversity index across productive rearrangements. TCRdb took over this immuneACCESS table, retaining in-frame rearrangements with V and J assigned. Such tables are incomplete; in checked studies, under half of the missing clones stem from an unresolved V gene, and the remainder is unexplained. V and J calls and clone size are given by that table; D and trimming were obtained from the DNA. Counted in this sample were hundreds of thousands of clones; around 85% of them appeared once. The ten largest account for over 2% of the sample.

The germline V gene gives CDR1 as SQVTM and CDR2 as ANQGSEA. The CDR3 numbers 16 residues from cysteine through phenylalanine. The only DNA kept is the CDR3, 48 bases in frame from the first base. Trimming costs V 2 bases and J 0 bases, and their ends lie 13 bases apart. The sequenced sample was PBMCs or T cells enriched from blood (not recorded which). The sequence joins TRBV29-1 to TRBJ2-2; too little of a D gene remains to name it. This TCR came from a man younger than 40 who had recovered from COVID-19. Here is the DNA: TGCAGCGTTGAAATTCGGCGGTTTTCGAACACCGGGGAGCTGTTTTTT. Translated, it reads CSVEIRRFSNTGELFF.